The next 21 T cell receptor beta chains were all read from a single sample in a study of cytomegalovirus exposure and HLA in healthy donors. The primer mix had 60 Vbeta and 13 Jbeta primers. The repertoire was sequenced with immunoSEQ multiplex PCR; TCRdb's copy has only in-frame clones and lacks some. The sample has about 140,000 clones, around three quarters seen once. The sample comprised PBMCs. Source of these receptors: a middle-aged man in good health and CMV-seronegative.

This chain connects TRBV19 to TRBJ2-2, with TRBD1 matching 8 bases. The V gene end was trimmed by 4 bases and the J gene end by 6 bases; junction bases not matched to a gene: 4. This CDR3 has 14 residues. The germline V gene encodes CDR1 LNHDA and CDR2 SQIVND (reference sequence). In DNA, the CDR3 is TGTGCCAGTAGTACGGACAGGGCATCCGGGGAGCTGTTTTTT. Translation gives CASSTDRASGELFF.

The chain joins TRBV5-1 to TRBJ2-7; 7 bases agree with TRBD2. The CDR3 is made up of 15 amino acids. V lost 1 base, J lost 7 bases, and 11 bases stayed unmatched. Per the germline V gene, CDR1 is SGHRS and CDR2 is YFSETQ. The CDR3 DNA reads TGCGCCAGCAGCTTGATGGGGGGGGAGATAGGGGAGCAGTACTTC. Translated, it gives CASSLMGGEIGEQYF.

The J gene is TRBJ2-1, the V gene TRBV27; 8 nucleotides match TRBD2. CDR1 and CDR2 from the germline V gene are MNHEY and SMNVEV (reference sequence). With 6 bases clipped from V and 5 bases from J, the junction kept 6 bases outside the gene matches. CDR3 length: 14 residues. CDR3 region: CASRGLGRDNEQFF. Written as DNA, the CDR3 is TGTGCCAGCAGGGGACTAGGGAGGGACAATGAGCAGTTCTTC.

Points on this clone: Mismatch with germline at one junction end may stem from a read error. The chain has TRBV2 and TRBJ1-2, with D hard to call. The germline V gene has CDR1 SNHLY and CDR2 FYNNEI. The CDR3 has 13 amino acids. In nucleotides, the CDR3 is TGTGCCAGCAGGGAAGAGCGCCACTATGGCTACACCTTC. This translates into CASREERHYGYTF.

This chain joins TRBV25-1 and TRBJ1-2; 7 bases agree with TRBD1. The CDR3 is 15 amino acids. From germline, CDR1 is MGHDK and CDR2 SYGVNS. J gave up 5 bases and V 3 bases, and 9 bases lay outside the gene matches. The CDR3 DNA sequence: TGTGCCAGCAGTGATCCGACAGGGTCGGGTTATGGCTACACCTTC. This gives the protein CASSDPTGSGYGYTF.

The chain carries TRBV27 and TRBJ1-2, with TRBD1 identical over 7 bases. Per germline, CDR1 MNHEY and CDR2 SMNVEV (reference sequence). The CDR3 contains 12 residues. V gave up 5 bases and J gave up 6 bases; unmatched junction bases: 3. CDR3 region: CASSTTGNGYTF. The CDR3 DNA sequence: TGTGCCAGCAGTACGACAGGGAATGGCTACACCTTC.

The gene calls are TRBV2 and TRBJ1-5; 7 bases agree with TRBD1. This CDR3 is 13 amino acids long. The V and J ends lost 3 bases and 9 bases, in that order; junction bases with no gene match: 5. From germline, CDR1 is SNHLY and CDR2 FYNNEI. DNA for the CDR3: TGTGCCAGCAGTGAGACAGGGATGGGGCCCCAGCATTTT. Translating gives CASSETGMGPQHF.

CDR3 protein: CASSQEGGQPQHF. The CDR3 nucleotides are TGCGCCAGCAGCCAAGAAGGAGGTCAGCCCCAGCATTTT. This chain connects TRBV4-1 to TRBJ1-5; unclear D gene. V lost 0 bases and J lost 6, with 6 bases in between. This CDR3 spans 13 amino acids. The germline CDR1 and CDR2 sequences are MGHRA and YSYEKL.

This clone was counted a single time. The V call is TRBV7-3, the J call TRBJ2-7, with 12 bases aligning to TRBD2. V trimming: 5 bases; J trimming: 6 bases; junction bases outside the gene matches: 14. CDR3 length: 17 residues. CDR1 and CDR2 (germline): SGHTA, FQGTGA. The CDR3 nucleotides are TGTGCCAGCAGCCCGGGGCCCGGGACTAGCGGGTTTCGCGAGCAGTACTTC. It is translated as CASSPGPGTSGFREQYF.

The CDR3 loop is CASSLGQKNSPLHF. As DNA, the CDR3 is TGTGCCAGCAGCTTAGGACAGAAAAATTCACCCCTCCACTTT. The chain employs TRBV13 and TRBJ1-6; no clear D gene. Trimming took 0 bases from V and 7 from J, leaving 7 bases between them. The germline gives CDR1 PRHDT, CDR2 FYEKMQ (reference sequence). The CDR3 runs 14 residues.

This chain connects TRBV19 to TRBJ1-1; possibly TRBD1 for D (5 bases). CDR3 length equals 16 residues. V was pared by 3 bases and J by 6 bases, with 20 bases between. CDR1 is LNHDA and CDR2 is SQIVND in the germline V gene (reference sequence). The CDR3 bases are TGTGCCAGTAGTATCGGCTTAAGGGGCGGAGAACCTGAAGCTTTCTTT. Translating gives CASSIGLRGGEPEAFF.

This clone occurred once. The chain has TRBV5-1 and TRBJ2-2; 8 nucleotides agree with TRBD1. The CDR3 runs to 14 residues. Losses at the gene ends were 5 bases for V and 6 bases for J; bases not matched to a gene: 6. Germline V gene lookup returns CDR1 SGHRS and CDR2 YFSETQ. CDR3 amino acids: CASRAGQAPGELFF. The CDR3 coding sequence is TGCGCCAGCAGGGCGGGACAGGCCCCCGGGGAGCTGTTTTTT.

The rearrangement links TRBV23-1 to TRBJ1-1; the match to TRBD1 covers 7 bases. TRBV23-1 is an open reading frame, and its role is uncertain. J was trimmed by 5 bases and V by 6 bases; bases with no gene match: 9. This CDR3 spans 14 amino acids. The CDR3: CASSPQGSRTEAFF. For the CDR3, the DNA is TGCGCCAGCAGCCCACAGGGGTCGAGGACTGAAGCTTTCTTT.

This sequence joins TRBV11-2 and TRBJ2-1; 10 bases fit TRBD1. The CDR3 spans 15 residues. The V segment lost 6 bases and the J segment 9 bases; nucleotides outside the gene matches: 11. Germline CDR1 reads SGHAT; CDR2 reads FQNNGV. The CDR3 coding sequence is TGTGCCAGCAGGCGACCGGGACAGGGGACAAGTGAGCAGTTCTTC. Its protein product is CASRRPGQGTSEQFF.

The J gene is TRBJ1-1, the V gene TRBV6-5; D remains ambiguous. The CDR3 runs 13 residues. Trimming shortened V by 7 bases and J by 7 bases, and 16 bases separated the two germline ends. Germline CDR1 and CDR2: MNHEY and SVGAGI. CDR3 loop: CASTPDNTFEAFF. Written as DNA, the CDR3 is TGTGCCAGCACTCCAGACAATACCTTTGAAGCTTTCTTT.

The gene calls are TRBV5-4 and TRBJ2-3; the match to TRBD1 covers 11 bases. Germline V gene sequence: CDR1 SGHNT, CDR2 YYREEE (reference sequence). J gave up 3 bases and V 4 bases, and 7 bases lay outside the gene matches. CDR3 length: 16 amino acids. CDR3 sequence reads: CASSGKDRGLTDTQYF. As DNA, the CDR3 is TGTGCCAGCAGCGGAAAGGACAGGGGGCTTACAGATACGCAGTATTTT. Full variable domain (outside the CDR3, taken from reference TRBV5-4 and TRBJ2-3): ETGVTQSPTHLIKTRGQQVTLRCSSQSGHNTVSWYQQALGQGPQFIFQYYREEENGRGNFPPRFSGLQFPNYSSELNVNALELDDSALYLCASSGKDRGLTDTQYFGPGTRLTVL.

The chain has TRBV14 and TRBJ1-5, with a possible D match to TRBD1 (5 bases). This CDR3 contains 19 residues. CDR1 and CDR2 from the germline V gene are SGHDN and FVKESK. Trimming pared 0 bases from V and 0 bases from J, leaving 18 bases between. The CDR3 spells CASSQDGGGAEYSNQPQHF. The CDR3 bases are TGTGCCAGCAGCCAAGATGGCGGGGGAGCCGAGTATAGCAATCAGCCCCAGCATTTT.

The chain links TRBV30 to TRBJ2-1, with 7 bases lining up with TRBD2. This CDR3 is 14 amino acids long. CDR1 is GTSNPN, CDR2 SVGIG, per germline (reference sequence). The junction had 3 bases not matched to a gene; V was cut back by 1 base and J by 3 bases. The chain's CDR3 is CAWSAGGGYNEQFF. The CDR3 DNA sequence: TGTGCCTGGAGTGCAGGCGGGGGCTACAATGAGCAGTTCTTC.

Written as DNA, the CDR3 is TGTGCCAGCAGCCAAGTCACACATTTGGGCTACACCTTC. Its protein is CASSQVTHLGYTF. This rearrangement joins TRBV14 to TRBJ1-2; D is undetermined. The germline CDR1 and CDR2 sequences are SGHDN and FVKESK. V lost 1 base and J lost 8, with 11 bases in between. CDR3 size: 13 residues.

This chain links TRBV28 with TRBJ2-7; the match to TRBD2 covers 7 bases. The CDR3 contains 14 residues. Germline V gene data show CDR1 as MDHEN and CDR2 as SYDVKM. With V trimmed by 6 bases and J by 5 bases, 10 bases remained unmatched. The CDR3 loop reads CASRDGRMLDEQYF. The DNA of the CDR3 is TGTGCCAGCAGGGACGGGAGGATGTTGGACGAGCAGTACTTC. Looking up the rest from reference TRBV28 and TRBJ2-7 gives the full variable domain: DVKVTQSSRYLVKRTGEKVFLECVQDMDHENMFWYRQDPGLGLRLIYFSYDVKMKEKGDIPEGYSVSREKKERFSLILESASTNQTSMYLCASRDGRMLDEQYFGPGTRLTVT.

The CDR3 protein is CASSLQGNTEAFF. The CDR3, as DNA: TGTGCCAGCAGCTTACAGGGGAACACTGAAGCTTTCTTT. This chain links TRBV7-3 with TRBJ1-1; TRBD1 is a possible D gene (5 bases). Germline V CDR1 and CDR2: SGHTA, FQGTGA. CDR3 length equals 13 residues. The V and J ends lost 2 bases and 1 base respectively, with 5 bases between them. Filled out from reference TRBV7-3 and TRBJ1-1, the complete variable domain reads GAGVSQTPSNKVTEKGKYVELRCDPISGHTALYWYRQSLGQGPEFLIYFQGTGAADDSGLPNDRFFAVRPEGSVSTLKIQRTERGDSAVYLCASSLQGNTEAFFGQGTRLTVV.